These 28 T cell receptor beta chains originate from one sample sequenced in a study of T-cell memory formation after mild COVID-19. Each CDR3 protein is one row after TCRdb ran MiXCR on the 5' RACE reads. The table lists roughly 550,000 distinct CDR3 sequences, roughly 20% of them singletons, with around 13% in the top ten. The sequenced sample was PBMCs or a T cell subset sorted from them (not recorded which). The source is an adult woman who had mild COVID-19 (a few samples of this study predate the infection). Cell type and time point are not known.

V and J are TRBV4-3 and TRBJ2-3; D might be TRBD2 (6 bases). This CDR3 region has 17 residues. Trimming shortened V by 0 bases and J by 1 base, and 14 bases separated the two germline ends. Germline V lookup: CDR1 LGHNA, CDR2 YSLEER. The CDR3 sequence is CASSQEWTNFGTDTQYF. CDR3 nucleotides: TGCGCCAGCAGCCAAGAATGGACTAACTTCGGCACAGATACGCAGTATTTT.

In this sample, this clonotype turned up a few times. This chain uses TRBV29-1 with TRBJ2-7; 11 nucleotides agree with TRBD2. The CDR3 is 14 amino acids. After removal of 7 bases from V and 0 bases from J, the junction contained 5 bases not matched to a gene. The germline gives CDR1 SQVTM, CDR2 ANQGSEA. The CDR3 here is CSALSGRDSYEQYF. CDR3 coding DNA: TGCAGCGCTCTTAGCGGGAGGGACTCCTACGAGCAGTACTTC.

Many counts were recorded for this clonotype. The chain couples TRBV7-2 to TRBJ2-1; 7 bases are shared with TRBD2. V shed 5 bases, J shed 2 bases, and the junction held 6 bases outside the gene matches. CDR3 size: 15 residues. Germline V CDR1 and CDR2: SGHTA, FQGNSA. CDR3 nucleotides: TGTGCCAGCAGCATAAGCGGGGCGACCTACAATGAGCAGTTCTTC. This sequence encodes CASSISGATYNEQFF.

The chain is built from TRBV12-3 or TRBV12-4 and TRBJ1-2; D gene uncertain. The CDR3 spans 12 residues. V lost 5 bases and J 4 bases, leaving 8 bases between the germline ends. Here the CDR3 DNA reads TGTGCCAGCAGTCCCCGGGGCTATGGCTACACCTTC. Protein product: CASSPRGYGYTF.

With respect to this clonotype: A junction end diverges from the germline sequence, so it may reflect a read error. The chain links TRBV7-2 to TRBJ2-7; 9 bases match TRBD1. This CDR3 has 16 amino acids. From germline, CDR1 is SGHTA and CDR2 FQGNSA. CDR3 nucleotide sequence: TGTGCCAGCAGCTTAACTGGGACAGGGAACTCCCACGAGCAGTACTTC. Translated, it gives CASSLTGTGNSHEQYF. Filled out from reference TRBV7-2 and TRBJ2-7, the complete variable domain reads GAGVSQSPSNKVTEKGKDVELRCDPISGHTALYWYRQSLGQGLEFLIYFQGNSAPDKSGLPSDRFSAERTGGSVSTLTIQRTQQEDSAVYLCASSLTGTGNSHEQYFGPGTRLTVT.

This chain links TRBV19 with TRBJ1-1, with a possible D match to TRBD1 (6 bases). V lost 5 bases, J lost 3 bases, and 25 bases lay in between. The CDR3 consists of 18 residues. Germline loops: CDR1 LNHDA, CDR2 SQIVND (reference sequence). The CDR3 nucleotides read TGTGCCAGTAGTGTCGGACAGTCTTTTTTTGACGGGTACACTGAAGCTTTCTTT. This gives the protein CASSVGQSFFDGYTEAFF.

This clonotype appeared a few times. V gene TRBV29-1 combines with J gene TRBJ2-7; TRBD1 is a possible D gene (5 bases). Trimming pared 3 bases from V and 6 bases from J, leaving 15 bases between. CDR1 and CDR2 from the germline V gene are SQVTM and ANQGSEA. The length of the CDR3 is 13 residues. The CDR3 DNA reads as TGCAGCGTTGAGACGTCAGCAGACAGCGAGCAGTACTTC. Translated: CSVETSADSEQYF.

The chain carries TRBV10-3 and TRBJ2-1; D uncertain. Trimming shortened V by 4 bases and J by 6 bases, and 1 base separated the two germline ends. CDR1 and CDR2 from the germline V gene are ENHRY and SYGVKD. The CDR3 spans 10 residues. CDR3 protein: CAISGNEQFF. The CDR3 DNA reads as TGTGCCATCAGTGGCAATGAGCAGTTCTTC.

This clonotype appeared many times. The chain recombines TRBV29-1 with TRBJ2-1; no definite D call. V was trimmed by 7 bases and J by 8 bases, leaving 15 bases between them. The CDR3 has 12 amino acids. From germline, CDR1 is SQVTM and CDR2 ANQGSEA. The CDR3 spells CSAGSRVDEQFF. CDR3 sequence (DNA): TGCAGCGCTGGGTCGCGTGTGGATGAGCAGTTCTTC.

This clonotype was observed a handful of times. The chain uses TRBV12-3 or TRBV12-4 and TRBJ1-1, with 9 bases lining up with TRBD1. V lost 7 bases and J lost 0; bases outside the gene matches: 12. The CDR3 extends over 17 amino acids. Here the CDR3 reads CASKRFVGQGMNTEAFF. DNA for the CDR3: TGTGCCAGCAAACGCTTCGTGGGACAGGGAATGAACACTGAAGCTTTCTTT.

This clonotype was observed a handful of times. The chain carries TRBV7-2 and TRBJ2-1; tentative D call: TRBD2 (5 bases). V was shortened by 5 bases and J by 1 base, with 9 bases between the two germline ends. This CDR3 contains 14 residues. CDR1 and CDR2 (germline): SGHTA, FQGNSA. CDR3 in amino acids: CASSPDLSYNEQFF. CDR3 nucleotide sequence: TGTGCCAGCAGCCCGGACTTGTCCTACAATGAGCAGTTCTTC.

This clonotype was picked up a small number of times. The V call is TRBV20-1, the J call TRBJ1-5; a possible D gene is TRBD1 (5 bases). The germline V gene has CDR1 DFQATT and CDR2 SNEGSKA (reference sequence). Deletions cut 1 base from V and 4 bases from J, with 17 bases between. The CDR3 spans 16 residues. The CDR3 sequence: CSARVGGGAINQPQHF. The DNA of the CDR3 is TGCAGTGCTAGAGTTGGTGGAGGGGCAATTAATCAGCCCCAGCATTTT.

This clonotype was seen just once. The chain uses TRBV20-1 and TRBJ2-7; TRBD1 might be the D (5 bases). The CDR3 contains 16 residues. Germline V CDR1 and CDR2: DFQATT, SNEGSKA (reference sequence). Between the trimmed V and J ends, which lost 6 bases and 2 bases, there was a span of 23 bases. The CDR3 loop reads CSASPSARAVTYEQYF. For the CDR3, the DNA is TGCAGTGCCTCCCCAAGCGCCAGGGCGGTAACCTACGAGCAGTACTTC.

The V call is TRBV12-3 or TRBV12-4, the J call TRBJ2-2, with D perhaps given as TRBD1 or TRBD2 (5 bases each). The V end lost 6 bases, the J end lost 2 bases, and 13 bases lay between the germline ends. CDR3 length: 15 amino acids. The CDR3 region is CASSKTGTNTGELFF. The CDR3, as DNA: TGTGCCAGCAGCAAAACCGGGACCAACACCGGGGAGCTGTTTTTT.

The chain uses TRBV6-5 and TRBJ2-7, with 10 bases identical to TRBD2. Germline V gene sequence: CDR1 MNHEY, CDR2 SVGAGI. The V and J ends lost 5 bases and 7 bases, in that order; junction bases with no gene match: 11. The CDR3 has 15 amino acids. The CDR3 spells CASSVAGGYSREQYF. CDR3 coding DNA: TGTGCCAGCAGTGTAGCGGGGGGCTATTCGAGAGAGCAGTACTTC.

In its sample, this clonotype was seen a few times. The rearrangement joins TRBV24-1 to TRBJ2-1; D perhaps matches TRBD1 (5 bases). V was pared by 8 bases and J by 9 bases, with 16 bases between. This CDR3 has 13 residues. CDR1 KGHDR and CDR2 SFDVKD come from the germline V gene. The CDR3 DNA is TGTGCCACCAAATCTGATCAGGGAAGTGAGCAGTTCTTC. Translated, it gives CATKSDQGSEQFF.

This clonotype was counted between two and nine times. This CDR3 reads CASSSLPWGAKNIQYF. The CDR3 bases are TGTGCCAGCAGCTCCCTCCCATGGGGGGCCAAAAACATTCAGTACTTC. The V and J genes are TRBV27 and TRBJ2-4; the D call may be TRBD1 or TRBD2 (5 bases each). CDR1 and CDR2 (germline): MNHEY, SMNVEV (reference sequence). The CDR3 contains 16 residues. With 6 bases removed from V and 1 base from J, the gap between germline ends came to 16 bases.

The rearrangement links TRBV6-6 to TRBJ2-7, with D possibly TRBD2 on 7 matching bases. V lost 6 bases, J lost 2 bases, and 14 bases lay in between. CDR3 size: 14 residues. Germline CDR1 is MNHNY and CDR2 is SVGAGI (reference sequence). CDR3: CASRKGGEAYEQYF. CDR3 sequence (DNA): TGTGCCAGCAGGAAAGGGGGGGAGGCCTACGAGCAGTACTTC.

V usage is TRBV11-3 and J usage is TRBJ2-2; 9 positions agree with TRBD2. The CDR3 has 15 amino acids. Looked up from germline, CDR1 is SGHNT and CDR2 is YENEEA. Losses at the gene ends were 5 bases for V and 11 bases for J; bases not matched to a gene: 12. The CDR3 loop is CASSPRTSELPELFF. CDR3 nucleotide sequence: TGTGCCAGCAGCCCGCGGACTAGCGAGCTCCCCGAGCTGTTTTTT.

This clonotype showed up just a few times. The chain's CDR3 is CASSPGQGVGYTF. The CDR3 nucleotides read TGCGCCAGCAGCCCAGGACAGGGGGTGGGCTACACCTTC. The rearrangement links TRBV5-1 to TRBJ1-2; 10 bases are shared with TRBD1. This CDR3 has 13 amino acids. V dropped 4 bases and J dropped 8; count of bases not matched to a gene: 5. The V gene's germline CDR1 is SGHRS and CDR2 YFSETQ.

This rearrangement joins TRBV5-1 to TRBJ2-5; 12 bases agree with TRBD1. V dropped 4 bases and J dropped 3; count of bases not matched to a gene: 19. CDR3 length: 20 residues. Germline-derived CDR1 and CDR2 are SGHRS and YFSETQ. For the CDR3, the DNA is TGCGCCAGCAGCCTCTTCCGGGACAGGGGGCTCTCGGTGTTGGAAGAGACCCAGTACTTC. Its protein product is CASSLFRDRGLSVLEETQYF.

The rearrangement uses TRBV5-5 and TRBJ1-4, with TRBD1 matching over 9 bases. CDR1 and CDR2 from the germline V gene are SGHKS and YYEKEE (reference sequence). The CDR3 has 16 residues. The trim removed 0 bases at V and 10 bases at J, leaving 10 bases unmatched. This chain's CDR3 is CASSLVTGGLVAKLFF. The CDR3 region has the DNA TGTGCCAGCAGCTTGGTGACAGGGGGGCTGGTTGCAAAACTGTTTTTT. The entire variable domain, with the rest obtained from reference TRBV5-5 and TRBJ1-4, is as follows: DAGVTQSPTHLIKTRGQQVTLRCSPISGHKSVSWYQQVLGQGPQFIFQYYEKEERGRGNFPDRFSARQFPNYSSELNVNALLLGDSALYLCASSLVTGGLVAKLFFGSGTQLSVL.

The genes are TRBV7-8 and TRBJ2-3, with a tentative D call TRBD1 (5 bases). CDR1 is SGHVS, CDR2 FQNEAQ, per germline. The CDR3 covers 13 residues. V dropped 7 bases and J dropped 2 bases, with 10 bases sitting between them. The CDR3 DNA reads TGTGCCAGCAATCCCAGGGTCACAGATACGCAGTATTTT. Amino acid sequence: CASNPRVTDTQYF.

This clonotype was recorded a few times. The chain recombines TRBV12-3 or TRBV12-4 with TRBJ2-7; possible D gene TRBD1, 6 bases. Trimming pared 4 bases from V and 0 bases from J, leaving 10 bases between. This CDR3 has 14 amino acids. The DNA of the CDR3 is TGTGCCAGCAGTTCGACAGGTCTCTCCTACGAGCAGTACTTC. Its translation is CASSSTGLSYEQYF.

This clonotype was counted between two and nine times. This chain links TRBV9 with TRBJ1-1, with D unresolved. In germline, CDR1 is SGDLS, CDR2 YYNGEE. The CDR3 is made up of 14 amino acids. Between the trimmed V and J ends, which lost 0 bases and 1 base, there was a span of 7 bases. CDR3 amino acids: CASSVAQKNTEAFF. In DNA form, the CDR3 reads TGTGCCAGCAGCGTAGCCCAGAAGAACACTGAAGCTTTCTTT. The complete variable domain, with remaining parts taken from reference TRBV9 and TRBJ1-1, reads DSGVTQTPKHLITATGQRVTLRCSPRSGDLSVYWYQQSLDQGLQFLIQYYNGEERAKGNILERFSAQQFPDLHSELNLSSLELGDSALYFCASSVAQKNTEAFFGQGTRLTVV.

This clonotype was detected a few times. Here the CDR3 reads CASSYGTDLAGQYF. The CDR3 nucleotides read TGTGCCAGCAGTTACGGGACAGACCTCGCTGGGCAGTACTTC. The chain employs TRBV6-2 or TRBV6-3 and TRBJ2-7; 7 bases map to TRBD1. This CDR3 comprises 14 residues. J was trimmed by 9 bases and V by 2 bases; bases with no gene match: 10. CDR1 and CDR2 (germline): MNHEY, SVGEGT.

This clonotype was observed a few times. The chain has TRBV19 and TRBJ2-7, with D uncertain. Trimming removed 3 bases from V and 5 bases from J, with 14 bases in between. CDR1 is LNHDA, CDR2 SQIVND, per germline (reference sequence). The CDR3 contains 14 residues. The chain's CDR3 is CASSITPLGHEQYF. The CDR3 bases are TGTGCCAGTAGTATCACCCCCCTCGGCCACGAGCAGTACTTC. Using reference TRBV19 and TRBJ2-7 for the parts outside the CDR3, the full variable domain is DGGITQSPKYLFRKEGQNVTLSCEQNLNHDAMYWYRQDPGQGLRLIYYSQIVNDFQKGDIAEGYSVSREKKESFPLTVTSAQKNPTAFYLCASSITPLGHEQYFGPGTRLTVT.

The chain carries TRBV5-1 and TRBJ1-5; TRBD1 matches at 8 bases. V lost 0 bases, J lost 3 bases, and 5 bases stayed unmatched. Germline V CDR1 and CDR2: SGHRS, YFSETQ. This CDR3 comprises 16 residues. The CDR3 nucleotides are TGCGCCAGCAGCTTGGGGTGGGGACAGGACAATCAGCCCCAGCATTTT. This encodes CASSLGWGQDNQPQHF.